A selection of T cell receptor beta chains follows, all from one sample in a study of blood T cell repertoires in COVID-19. Method: immunoSEQ multiplex PCR; TCRdb's copy keeps in-frame clones and lacks some. The sample holds 75,000 or so clones, over 80% seen once. Source material: peripheral blood. These receptor sequences come from a man aged 55 to 69 with active or convalescent COVID-19. Both conserved end residues are part of each CDR3. Clone size is not always given. Where it is, it says once, few, many or a class for expanded clones.

TRBV3-1/TRBV3-2	TRBJ2-6	18	.	CASSQAGTGFSGANVLTF
TRBV3-1/TRBV3-2	TRBJ2-1	17	.	CASSQGGTSGGWNEQFF
TRBV21-1	TRBJ1-2	15	.	CASSKEPGGAGGYTF
TRBV7-2	TRBJ1-5	16	.	CASSLAGQGMNQPQHF
TRBV5-8	TRBJ1-6	12	.	CASSFSGSPLHF
TRBV9	TRBJ2-1	18	.	CASSAPLAGGGDLNEQFF
TRBV4-1	TRBJ1-4	17	.	CASSHGWLDRGNEKLFF
TRBV4-3	TRBJ2-7	13	.	CASSQGTFYEQYF
TRBV27	TRBJ1-1	18	.	CASSSPRTGTRLGTEAFF
TRBV7-2	TRBJ1-6	16	.	CASSSTGGSYNSPLHF
TRBV12-5	TRBJ1-6	13	.	CASGSGGIGPLHF
TRBV28	TRBJ1-6	16	few	CASSLPRTGLHSPLHF
TRBV18	TRBJ1-2	15	.	CASSPPGTGGEGYTF
TRBV24-1	TRBJ2-3	13	.	CATSDWPVDTQYF
TRBV5-6	TRBJ1-2	15	once	CASSFGDRVNYGYTF
TRBV27	TRBJ2-5	16	.	CASRFRAGVTGETQYF
TRBV7-8	TRBJ1-2	15	.	CASSLVAGSNYGYTF
TRBV4-2	TRBJ2-5	14	.	CASSPLRGQETQYF
TRBV9	TRBJ2-7	15	once	CASSLGSGGNYEQYF
TRBV10-1	TRBJ1-2	10	once	CASNAGGYTF
TRBV12-3/TRBV12-4	TRBJ1-5	13	once	CASTIDFNQPQHF
TRBV7-6	TRBJ2-1	21	.	CASSPSLLTSGAQSSYNEQFF
TRBV2	TRBJ1-1	14	.	CASRDGYLNTEAFF
TRBV29-1	TRBJ1-2	12	.	CSVGRVGEGYTF
TRBV15	TRBJ2-7	14	.	CATSIDRGSYEQYF
TRBV11-2	TRBJ1-3	13	.	CASSSPQGNTIYF
TRBV6-4	TRBJ2-5	16	.	CASSDTASGGQETQYF